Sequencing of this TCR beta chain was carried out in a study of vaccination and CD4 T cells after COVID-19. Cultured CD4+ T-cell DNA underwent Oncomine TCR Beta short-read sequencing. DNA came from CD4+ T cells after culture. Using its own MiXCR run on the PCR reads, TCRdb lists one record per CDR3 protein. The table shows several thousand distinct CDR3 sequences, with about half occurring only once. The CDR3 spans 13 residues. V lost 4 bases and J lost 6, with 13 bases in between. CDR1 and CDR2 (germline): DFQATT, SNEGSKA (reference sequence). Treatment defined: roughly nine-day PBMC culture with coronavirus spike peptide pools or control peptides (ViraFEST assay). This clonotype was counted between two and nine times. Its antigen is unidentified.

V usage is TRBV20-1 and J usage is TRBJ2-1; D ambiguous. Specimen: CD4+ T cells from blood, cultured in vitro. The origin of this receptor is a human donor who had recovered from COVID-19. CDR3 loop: CSANSPPLNEQFF. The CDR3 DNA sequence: TGCAGTGCTAACTCACCCCCTCTCAATGAGCAGTTCTTC.